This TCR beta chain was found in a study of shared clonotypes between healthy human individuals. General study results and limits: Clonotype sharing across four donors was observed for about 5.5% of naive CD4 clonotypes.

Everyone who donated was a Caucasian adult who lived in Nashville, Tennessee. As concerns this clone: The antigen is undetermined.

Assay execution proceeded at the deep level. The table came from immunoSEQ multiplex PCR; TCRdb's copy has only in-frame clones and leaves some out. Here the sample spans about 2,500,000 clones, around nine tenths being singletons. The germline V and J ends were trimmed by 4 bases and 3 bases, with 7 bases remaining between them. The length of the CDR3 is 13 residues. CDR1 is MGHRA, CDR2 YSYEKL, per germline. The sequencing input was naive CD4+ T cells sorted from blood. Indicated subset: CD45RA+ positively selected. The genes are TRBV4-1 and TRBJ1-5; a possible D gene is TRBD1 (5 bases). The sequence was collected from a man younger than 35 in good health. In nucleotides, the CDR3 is TGCGCCAGCAGCCCAGGGATCAATCAGCCCCAGCATTTT. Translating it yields CASSPGINQPQHF.